A single sample is the source of the 16 T cell receptor beta chains below, sequenced in a study of PD-1 blockade in classical Hodgkin lymphoma. The table came from immunoSEQ multiplex PCR; TCRdb's copy has only in-frame clones and leaves some out. This sample has 70,000 or so clones; about 93% occur once, and the top ten carry 6.5% to 8%. Relapse was seen in all patients after autologous stem cell transplantation, and brentuximab vedotin exposure was variable. The starting material was peripheral blood mononuclear cells (PBMCs), obtained at baseline. The receptors were gathered from a human donor with classical Hodgkin lymphoma.

This chain joins TRBV6-1 and TRBJ1-1; maybe TRBD1 (5 bases). Germline CDR1 is MNHNS and CDR2 is SASEGT. The germline V and J ends were trimmed by 2 bases and 1 base, with 20 bases remaining between them. The CDR3 is 18 residues long. The CDR3 here is CASSEFLPLDTSNTEAFF. The CDR3 DNA is TGTGCCAGCAGTGAATTCCTCCCTCTGGACACCTCGAACACTGAAGCTTTCTTT.

This chain connects TRBV27 to TRBJ2-3, with a tentative D call TRBD2 (6 bases). The CDR3 extends over 14 amino acids. CDR1 MNHEY and CDR2 SMNVEV come from the germline V gene (reference sequence). Trimming removed 5 bases from V and 6 bases from J, with 15 bases in between. CDR3 loop: CASSLPSGGDTQYF. The CDR3, as DNA: TGTGCCAGCAGTCTACCGTCTGGGGGGGATACGCAGTATTTT.

The chain has TRBV28 and TRBJ1-4; TRBD1 is a possible D gene (5 bases). Trimming shortened V by 6 bases and J by 7 bases, and 12 bases separated the two germline ends. The germline gives CDR1 MDHEN, CDR2 SYDVKM. The CDR3 sequence is 13 residues long. The CDR3 nucleotides read TGTGCCAGCAGGCCCGGGACTCTTGAAAAACTGTTTTTT. Its protein is CASRPGTLEKLFF.

The V and J genes are TRBV5-4 and TRBJ2-3; 9 nucleotides align to TRBD1. This CDR3 has 15 residues. V shed 1 base and J 2 bases; nucleotides not matched to a gene: 2. Germline V lookup: CDR1 SGHNT, CDR2 YYREEE (reference sequence). For the CDR3, the DNA is TGTGCCAGCAGCTTGCGGACAGGGGTCACAGATACGCAGTATTTT. Translated, it gives CASSLRTGVTDTQYF.

This chain links TRBV29-1 with TRBJ2-7; 9 bases agree with TRBD2. Unmatched junction bases numbered 16, after V lost 5 bases and J lost 5 bases. The germline V gene has CDR1 SQVTM and CDR2 ANQGSEA. This CDR3 has 16 amino acids. The CDR3 sequence is CSVIRPGLASRDEQYF. CDR3 DNA sequence: TGCAGCGTTATACGACCGGGACTAGCATCAAGGGACGAGCAGTACTTC.

The chain has TRBV5-6 and TRBJ1-6; 9 bases line up with TRBD1. V lost 4 bases and J lost 10; bases outside the gene matches: 9. This CDR3 is 15 amino acids long. The germline V gene has CDR1 SGHDT and CDR2 YYEEEE. The CDR3 DNA reads TGTGCCAGCAGCCTCGAGGACAGGGGTTGGTCACCCCTCCACTTT. Translating it yields CASSLEDRGWSPLHF. Based on the CDR3 plus reference TRBV5-6 and TRBJ1-6, the full variable domain is DAGVTQSPTHLIKTRGQQVTLRCSPKSGHDTVSWYQQALGQGPQFIFQYYEEEERQRGNFPDRFSGHQFPNYSSELNVNALLLGDSALYLCASSLEDRGWSPLHFGNGTRLTVT.

V and J are TRBV2 and TRBJ1-2, with 10 bases aligning to TRBD1. Germline trimming cut 5 bases from V and 1 base from J; bases unmatched to any gene: 7. The CDR3 has 16 amino acids. Germline V lookup: CDR1 SNHLY, CDR2 FYNNEI. The CDR3 coding sequence is TGTGCCAGCAGTTCGACAGGGGGCACCATTAACTATGGCTACACCTTC. This gives the protein CASSSTGGTINYGYTF.

V gene TRBV10-3 combines with J gene TRBJ2-3; TRBD2 matches at 10 bases. Germline-derived CDR1 and CDR2 are ENHRY and SYGVKD. V lost 6 bases to trimming and J lost 5 bases; unmatched junction nucleotides: 8. CDR3 size: 15 residues. The CDR3 sequence is CAIRSAGGLKDTQYF. The CDR3 DNA is TGTGCCATCAGGTCAGCGGGAGGGCTAAAAGATACGCAGTATTTT.

The chain combines TRBV30 with TRBJ2-5; TRBD1 aligns across 10 bases. Per germline, CDR1 GTSNPN and CDR2 SVGIG (reference sequence). The V segment lost 8 bases and the J segment 5 bases; nucleotides outside the gene matches: 8. This CDR3 spans 13 amino acids. CDR3 protein: CAALTGGRETQYF. CDR3 DNA sequence: TGTGCCGCCTTGACAGGGGGCAGGGAGACCCAGTACTTC.

The chain recombines TRBV7-2 with TRBJ2-3; tentatively, D is TRBD1 (6 bases). The CDR3 is 14 residues long. Per the germline V gene, CDR1 is SGHTA and CDR2 is FQGNSA. Trimming took off 4 bases at V and 4 bases at J, with 12 bases between the two ends. The CDR3 here is CASSSQGLSDTQYF. The CDR3 DNA reads TGTGCCAGCAGCTCACAGGGATTGTCAGATACGCAGTATTTT.

V gene TRBV5-4 combines with J gene TRBJ2-7; TRBD2 agrees at 8 bases. The CDR3 has 16 residues. CDR1 and CDR2 (germline): SGHNT, YYREEE (reference sequence). V lost 4 bases and J lost 4; bases outside the gene matches: 13. For the CDR3, the DNA is TGTGCCAGCAGCCAAGATTGGAGCGGGAGAGGGTACGAGCAGTACTTC. This sequence encodes CASSQDWSGRGYEQYF.

The rearrangement joins TRBV7-9 to TRBJ1-5; possible D gene TRBD1, 5 bases. V gave up 5 bases and J gave up 3 bases, with 11 bases separating them. From germline, CDR1 is SEHNR and CDR2 FQNEAQ (reference sequence). The CDR3 extends over 14 amino acids. In DNA, the CDR3 is TGTGCCAGCAGCCTTGGGGCGTCCAATCAGCCCCAGCATTTT. It specifies CASSLGASNQPQHF.

The chain links TRBV19 to TRBJ2-7; D perhaps matches TRBD1 (5 bases). V was clipped by 1 base and J by 3 bases, with 10 bases between them. Germline assignment: CDR1 LNHDA and CDR2 SQIVND (reference sequence). This CDR3 is built from 14 residues. In DNA form, the CDR3 reads TGTGCCAGTAGTATAGGGGGCCCTAACTACGAGCAGTACTTC. This encodes CASSIGGPNYEQYF.

The chain links TRBV27 to TRBJ2-1; 7 bases map to TRBD1. J gave up 3 bases and V 3 bases, and 5 bases lay outside the gene matches. The CDR3 is 15 amino acids. CDR1 is MNHEY and CDR2 is SMNVEV in the germline V gene (reference sequence). The CDR3 here is CASSFVGGYYNEQFF. The CDR3 bases are TGTGCCAGCAGTTTCGTAGGGGGCTACTACAATGAGCAGTTCTTC.

V is TRBV30 and J is TRBJ2-5; 11 nucleotides match TRBD2. This CDR3 has 17 residues. Germline lookup yields CDR1 GTSNPN and CDR2 SVGIG (reference sequence). With 0 bases clipped from V and 1 base from J, the junction kept 7 bases outside the gene matches. CDR3 nucleotide sequence: TGTGCCTGGAGTGTACTGCGGACTAGCGGGCCCCAAGAGACCCAGTACTTC. Protein sequence: CAWSVLRTSGPQETQYF.

The chain is built from TRBV27 and TRBJ2-3; TRBD2 matches at 11 bases. CDR3 length equals 15 residues. V was pared by 5 bases and J by 2 bases, with 3 bases of the junction left unmatched. Per germline, CDR1 MNHEY and CDR2 SMNVEV (reference sequence). This CDR3 is CASSPLAGVTDTQYF. DNA for the CDR3: TGTGCCAGCAGTCCACTAGCGGGGGTCACAGATACGCAGTATTTT.